A single sample is the source of the 3 T cell receptor beta chains below, sequenced in a study of blood T cell repertoires in COVID-19. Sequencing used immunoSEQ multiplex PCR; TCRdb keeps in-frame clones, though not all of them. The table records more than 120,000 clones, approximately 89% of them present only once. The sample consisted of peripheral blood. The receptor source for this set is a human donor in a cohort sampled during active COVID-19.

This rearrangement joins TRBV29-1 to TRBJ2-3; D possibly corresponds to TRBD1 (6 bases). There are 13 residues in the CDR3. Germline CDR1 reads SQVTM; CDR2 reads ANQGSEA. Between the trimmed V and J ends, which lost 4 bases and 6 bases, there was a span of 14 bases. The CDR3 DNA reads TGCAGCGTTGCTTACGGACAGAGGGATACGCAGTATTTT. Amino acid sequence: CSVAYGQRDTQYF.

The CDR3 sequence: CASSLVGSGGLRYGYTF. The DNA of the CDR3 is TGTGCCAGCAGCTTAGTAGGTTCCGGGGGGCTGCGTTATGGCTACACCTTC. The chain carries TRBV11-2 and TRBJ1-2; D may be TRBD1 (6 bases). This CDR3 has 17 residues. Germline loops: CDR1 SGHAT, CDR2 FQNNGV. V was cut by 1 base and J by 5 bases, with 20 bases left in between.

The chain uses TRBV30 and TRBJ2-3; 15 bases map to TRBD2. The CDR3 runs to 15 residues. Germline lookup yields CDR1 GTSNPN and CDR2 SVGIG (reference sequence). V was pared by 7 bases and J by 4 bases, with 6 bases of the junction left unmatched. DNA for the CDR3: TGTGCCTCTGGACTAGCGGGGGGGCGGGCAGATACGCAGTATTTT. Its translation is CASGLAGGRADTQYF. Full variable domain (rest looked up from reference TRBV30 and TRBJ2-3): SQTIHQWPATLVQPVGSPLSLECTVEGTSNPNLYWYRQAAGRGLQLLFYSVGIGQISSEVPQNLSASRPQDRQFILSSKKLLLSDSGFYLCASGLAGGRADTQYFGPGTRLTVL.